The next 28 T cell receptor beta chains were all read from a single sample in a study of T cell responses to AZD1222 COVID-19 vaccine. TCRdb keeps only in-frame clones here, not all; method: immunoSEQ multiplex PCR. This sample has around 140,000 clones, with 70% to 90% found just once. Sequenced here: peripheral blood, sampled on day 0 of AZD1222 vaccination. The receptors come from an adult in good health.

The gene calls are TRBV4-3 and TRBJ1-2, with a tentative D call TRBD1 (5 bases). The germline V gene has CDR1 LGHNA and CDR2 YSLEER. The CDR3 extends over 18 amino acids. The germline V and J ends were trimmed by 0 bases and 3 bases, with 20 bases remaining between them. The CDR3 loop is CASSQDLNSLEGDYGYTF. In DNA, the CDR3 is TGCGCCAGCAGCCAAGATCTTAACAGCCTAGAAGGGGACTATGGCTACACCTTC.

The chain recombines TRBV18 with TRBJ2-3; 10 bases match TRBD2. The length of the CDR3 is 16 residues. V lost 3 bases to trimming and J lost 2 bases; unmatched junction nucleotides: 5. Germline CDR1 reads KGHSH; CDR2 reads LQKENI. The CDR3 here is CASSPTTSGYTDTQYF. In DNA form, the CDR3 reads TGTGCCAGCTCACCGACGACTAGCGGGTACACAGATACGCAGTATTTT.

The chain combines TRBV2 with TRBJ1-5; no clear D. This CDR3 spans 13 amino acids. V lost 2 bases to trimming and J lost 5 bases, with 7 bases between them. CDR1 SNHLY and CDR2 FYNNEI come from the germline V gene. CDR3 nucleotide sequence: TGTGCCAGCAGTGAACGGGTTGATCAGCCCCAGCATTTT. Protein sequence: CASSERVDQPQHF. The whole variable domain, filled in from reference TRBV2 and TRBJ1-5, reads EPEVTQTPSHQVTQMGQEVILRCVPISNHLYFYWYRQILGQKVEFLVSFYNNEISEKSEIFDDQFSVERPDGSNFTLKIRSTKLEDSAMYFCASSERVDQPQHFGDGTRLSIL.

The CDR3 DNA follows: TGTGCCAGCAGTTGGAAGGGGGTCTATGGCTACACCTTC. It codes for CASSWKGVYGYTF. The chain combines TRBV2 with TRBJ1-2; TRBD1 is a possible D gene (6 bases). Germline-derived CDR1 and CDR2 are SNHLY and FYNNEI. Trimming shortened V by 5 bases and J by 4 bases, and 11 bases separated the two germline ends. This CDR3 has 13 amino acids.

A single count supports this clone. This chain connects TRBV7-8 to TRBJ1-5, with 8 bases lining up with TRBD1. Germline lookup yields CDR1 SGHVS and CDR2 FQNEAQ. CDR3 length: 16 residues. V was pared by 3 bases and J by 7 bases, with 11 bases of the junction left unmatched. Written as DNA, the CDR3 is TGTGCCAGCAGCTTGACATCCAGGGGGCTGGGGCAGCCCCAGCATTTT. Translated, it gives CASSLTSRGLGQPQHF.

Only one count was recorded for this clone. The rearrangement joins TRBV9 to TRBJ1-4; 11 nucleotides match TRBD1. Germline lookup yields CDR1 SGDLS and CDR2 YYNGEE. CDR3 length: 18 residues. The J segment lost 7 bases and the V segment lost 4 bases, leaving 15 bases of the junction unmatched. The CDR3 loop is CASSPRISGQGATEKLFF. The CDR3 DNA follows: TGTGCCAGCAGCCCTCGCATCTCCGGACAGGGGGCTACTGAAAAACTGTTTTTT.

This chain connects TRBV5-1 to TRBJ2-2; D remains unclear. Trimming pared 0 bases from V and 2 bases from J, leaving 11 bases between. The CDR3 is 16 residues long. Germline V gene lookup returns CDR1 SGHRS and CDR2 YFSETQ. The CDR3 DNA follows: TGCGCCAGCAGCTTGGCCACCCTGGTAAACACCGGGGAGCTGTTTTTT. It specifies CASSLATLVNTGELFF.

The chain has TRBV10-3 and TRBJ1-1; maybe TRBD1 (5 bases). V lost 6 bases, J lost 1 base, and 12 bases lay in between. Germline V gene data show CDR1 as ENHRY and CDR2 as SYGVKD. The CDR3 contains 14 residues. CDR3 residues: CAIREGRQNTEAFF. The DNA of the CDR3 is TGTGCCATCAGGGAGGGACGGCAGAACACTGAAGCTTTCTTT.

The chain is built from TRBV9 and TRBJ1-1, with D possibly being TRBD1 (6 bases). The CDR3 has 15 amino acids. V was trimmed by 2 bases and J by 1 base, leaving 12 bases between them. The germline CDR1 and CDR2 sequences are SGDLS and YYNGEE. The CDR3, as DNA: TGTGCCAGCAGCGTGGACAGCCGGGCGAACACTGAAGCTTTCTTT. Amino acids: CASSVDSRANTEAFF.

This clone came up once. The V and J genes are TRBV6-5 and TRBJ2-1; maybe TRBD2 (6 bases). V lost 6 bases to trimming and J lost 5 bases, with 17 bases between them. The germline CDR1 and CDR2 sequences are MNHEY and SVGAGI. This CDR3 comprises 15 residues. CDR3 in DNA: TGTGCCAGCAGCGGGGCGGGGACTGGGAACAATGAGCAGTTCTTC. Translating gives CASSGAGTGNNEQFF.

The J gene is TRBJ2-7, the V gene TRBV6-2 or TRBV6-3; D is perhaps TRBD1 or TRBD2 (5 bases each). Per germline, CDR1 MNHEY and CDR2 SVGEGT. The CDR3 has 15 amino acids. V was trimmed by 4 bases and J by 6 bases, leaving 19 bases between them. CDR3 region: CASSSTLSGPGEQYF. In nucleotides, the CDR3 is TGTGCCAGCAGTTCCACTTTGTCGGGGCCAGGCGAGCAGTACTTC.

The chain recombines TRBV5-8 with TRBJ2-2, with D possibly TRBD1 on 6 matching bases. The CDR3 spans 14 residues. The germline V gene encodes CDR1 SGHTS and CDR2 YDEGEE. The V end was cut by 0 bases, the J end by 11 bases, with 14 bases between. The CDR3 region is CASSLEVGAKELFF. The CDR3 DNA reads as TGTGCCAGCAGCTTGGAAGTGGGGGCAAAAGAGCTGTTTTTT.

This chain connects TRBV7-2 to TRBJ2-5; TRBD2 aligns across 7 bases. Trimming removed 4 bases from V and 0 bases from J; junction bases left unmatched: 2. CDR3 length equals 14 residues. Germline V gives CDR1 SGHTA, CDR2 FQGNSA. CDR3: CASSWGRDQETQYF. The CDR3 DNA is TGTGCCAGCAGCTGGGGGAGGGACCAAGAGACCCAGTACTTC.

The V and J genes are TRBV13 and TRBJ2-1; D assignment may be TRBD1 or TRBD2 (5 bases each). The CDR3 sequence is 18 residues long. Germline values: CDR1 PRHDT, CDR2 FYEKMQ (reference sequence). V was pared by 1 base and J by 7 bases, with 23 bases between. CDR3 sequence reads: CASSLDNPDSRVGNEQFF. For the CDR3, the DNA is TGTGCCAGCAGCTTAGACAACCCGGACTCCAGGGTGGGTAATGAGCAGTTCTTC.

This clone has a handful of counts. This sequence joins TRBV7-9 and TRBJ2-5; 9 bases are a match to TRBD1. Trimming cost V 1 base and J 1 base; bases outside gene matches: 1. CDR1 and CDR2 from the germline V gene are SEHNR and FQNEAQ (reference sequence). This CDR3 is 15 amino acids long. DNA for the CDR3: TGTGCCAGCAGCTTAGGACAGGGGGTCCAAGAGACCCAGTACTTC. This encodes CASSLGQGVQETQYF.

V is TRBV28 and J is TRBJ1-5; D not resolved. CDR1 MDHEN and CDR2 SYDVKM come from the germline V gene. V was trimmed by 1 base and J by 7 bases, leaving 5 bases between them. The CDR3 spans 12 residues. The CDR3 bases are TGTGCCAGCAGTTTATTCGGCCAGCCCCAGCATTTT. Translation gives CASSLFGQPQHF.

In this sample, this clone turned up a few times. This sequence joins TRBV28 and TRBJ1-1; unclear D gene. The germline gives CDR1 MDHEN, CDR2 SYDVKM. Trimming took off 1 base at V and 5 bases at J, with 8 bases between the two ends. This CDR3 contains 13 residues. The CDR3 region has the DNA TGTGCCAGCAGTTTATTATGGGAGACTGAAGCTTTCTTT. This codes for CASSLLWETEAFF.

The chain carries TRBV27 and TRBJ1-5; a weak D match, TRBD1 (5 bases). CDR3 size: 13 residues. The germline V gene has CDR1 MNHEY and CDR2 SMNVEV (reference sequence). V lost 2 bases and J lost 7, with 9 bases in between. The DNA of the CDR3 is TGTGCCAGCAGTTTAGTGGGGGGACAGCCCCAGCATTTT. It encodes CASSLVGGQPQHF.

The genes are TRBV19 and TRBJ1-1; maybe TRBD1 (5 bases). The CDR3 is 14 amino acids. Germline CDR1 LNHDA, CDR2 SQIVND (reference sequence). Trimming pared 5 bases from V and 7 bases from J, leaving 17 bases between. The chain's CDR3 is CASSSVAGTDEAFF. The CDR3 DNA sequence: TGTGCCAGTAGTTCAGTTGCAGGGACGGATGAAGCTTTCTTT. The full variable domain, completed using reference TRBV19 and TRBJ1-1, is DGGITQSPKYLFRKEGQNVTLSCEQNLNHDAMYWYRQDPGQGLRLIYYSQIVNDFQKGDIAEGYSVSREKKESFPLTVTSAQKNPTAFYLCASSSVAGTDEAFFGQGTRLTVV.

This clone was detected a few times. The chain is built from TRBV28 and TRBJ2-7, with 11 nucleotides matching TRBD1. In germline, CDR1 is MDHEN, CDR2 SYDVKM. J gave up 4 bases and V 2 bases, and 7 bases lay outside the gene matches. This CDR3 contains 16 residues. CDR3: CASSLPRGDRGYEQYF. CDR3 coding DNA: TGTGCCAGCAGTTTACCCCGCGGGGACAGGGGGTACGAGCAGTACTTC. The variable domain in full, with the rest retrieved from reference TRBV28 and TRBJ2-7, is DVKVTQSSRYLVKRTGEKVFLECVQDMDHENMFWYRQDPGLGLRLIYFSYDVKMKEKGDIPEGYSVSREKKERFSLILESASTNQTSMYLCASSLPRGDRGYEQYFGPGTRLTVT.

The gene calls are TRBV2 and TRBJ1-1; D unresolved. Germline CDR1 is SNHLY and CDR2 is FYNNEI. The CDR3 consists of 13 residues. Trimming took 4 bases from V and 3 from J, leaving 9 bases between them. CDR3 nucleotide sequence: TGTGCCAGCAGTGGTCGGTGGGACACTGAAGCTTTCTTT. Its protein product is CASSGRWDTEAFF.

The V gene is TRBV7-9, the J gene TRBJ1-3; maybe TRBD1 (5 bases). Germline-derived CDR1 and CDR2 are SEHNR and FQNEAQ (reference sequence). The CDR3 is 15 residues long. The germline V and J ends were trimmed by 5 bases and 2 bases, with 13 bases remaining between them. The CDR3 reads CASSAGRGAGNTIYF. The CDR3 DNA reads TGTGCCAGCAGCGCCGGGCGGGGGGCTGGAAACACCATATATTTT.

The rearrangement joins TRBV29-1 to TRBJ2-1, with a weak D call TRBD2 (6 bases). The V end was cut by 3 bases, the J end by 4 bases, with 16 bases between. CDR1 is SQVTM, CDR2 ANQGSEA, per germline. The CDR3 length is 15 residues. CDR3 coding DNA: TGCAGCGTTGAGGGGGGAAGTAGACTTTACAATGAGCAGTTCTTC. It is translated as CSVEGGSRLYNEQFF.

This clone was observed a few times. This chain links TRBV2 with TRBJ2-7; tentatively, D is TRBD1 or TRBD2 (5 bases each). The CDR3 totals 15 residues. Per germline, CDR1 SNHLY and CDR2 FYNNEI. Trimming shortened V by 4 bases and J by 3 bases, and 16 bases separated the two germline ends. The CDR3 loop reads CASSGGTDSGYEQYF. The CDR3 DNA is TGTGCCAGCAGTGGAGGGACCGATTCGGGCTACGAGCAGTACTTC.

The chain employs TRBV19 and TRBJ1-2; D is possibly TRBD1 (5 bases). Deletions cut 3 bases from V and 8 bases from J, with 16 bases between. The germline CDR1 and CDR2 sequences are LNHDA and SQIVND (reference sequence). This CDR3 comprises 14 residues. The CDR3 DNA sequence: TGTGCCAGTAGTATCCAACAGGCCACAGCCGGCTACACCTTC. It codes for CASSIQQATAGYTF.

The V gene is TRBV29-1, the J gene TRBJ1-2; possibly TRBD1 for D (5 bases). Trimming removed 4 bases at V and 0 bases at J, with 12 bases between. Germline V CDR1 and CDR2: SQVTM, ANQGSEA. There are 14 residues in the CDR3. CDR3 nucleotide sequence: TGCAGCGTTGGTGTCTTAGGGGCTAACTATGGCTACACCTTC. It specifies CSVGVLGANYGYTF.

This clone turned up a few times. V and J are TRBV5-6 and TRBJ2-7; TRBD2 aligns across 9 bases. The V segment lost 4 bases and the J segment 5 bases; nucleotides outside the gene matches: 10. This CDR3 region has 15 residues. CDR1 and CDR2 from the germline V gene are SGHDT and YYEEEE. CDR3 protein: CASSITGLAGHEQYF. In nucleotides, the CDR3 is TGTGCCAGCAGCATTACGGGACTAGCTGGCCACGAGCAGTACTTC. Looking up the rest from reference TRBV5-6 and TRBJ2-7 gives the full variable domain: DAGVTQSPTHLIKTRGQQVTLRCSPKSGHDTVSWYQQALGQGPQFIFQYYEEEERQRGNFPDRFSGHQFPNYSSELNVNALLLGDSALYLCASSITGLAGHEQYFGPGTRLTVT.

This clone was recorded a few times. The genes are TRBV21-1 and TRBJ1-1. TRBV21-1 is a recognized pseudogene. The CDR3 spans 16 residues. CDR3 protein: CASSKGVGYVNTEAFF. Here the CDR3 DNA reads TGTGCCAGCAGCAAAGGGGTAGGGTATGTGAACACTGAAGCTTTCTTT.